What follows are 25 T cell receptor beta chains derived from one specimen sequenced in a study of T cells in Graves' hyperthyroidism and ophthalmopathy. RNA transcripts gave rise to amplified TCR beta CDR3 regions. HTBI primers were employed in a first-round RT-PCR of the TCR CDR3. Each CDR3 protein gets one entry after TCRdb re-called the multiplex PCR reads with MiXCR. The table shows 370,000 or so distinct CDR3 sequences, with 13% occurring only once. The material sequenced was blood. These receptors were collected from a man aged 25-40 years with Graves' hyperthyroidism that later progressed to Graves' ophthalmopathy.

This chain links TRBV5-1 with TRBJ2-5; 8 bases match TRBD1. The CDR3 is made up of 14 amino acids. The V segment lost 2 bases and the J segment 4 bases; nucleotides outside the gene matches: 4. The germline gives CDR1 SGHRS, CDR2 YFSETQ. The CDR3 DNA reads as TGCGCCAGCAGCTTTCCAGGGGGCGGAGAGACCCAGTACTTC. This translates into CASSFPGGGETQYF.

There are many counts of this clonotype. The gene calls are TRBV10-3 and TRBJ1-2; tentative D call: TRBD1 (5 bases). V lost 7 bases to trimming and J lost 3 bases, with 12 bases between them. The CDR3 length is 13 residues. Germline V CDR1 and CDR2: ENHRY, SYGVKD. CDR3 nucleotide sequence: TGTGCCATCACGGAGGGGATGGACTATGGCTACACCTTC. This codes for CAITEGMDYGYTF.

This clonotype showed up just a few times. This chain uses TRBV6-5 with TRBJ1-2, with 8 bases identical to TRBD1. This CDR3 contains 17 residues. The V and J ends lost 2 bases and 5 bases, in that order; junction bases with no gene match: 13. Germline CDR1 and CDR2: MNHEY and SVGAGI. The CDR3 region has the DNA TGTGCCAGCAGTTACGCCGGCCTTACAGGGGGACATTATGGCTACACCTTC. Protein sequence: CASSYAGLTGGHYGYTF.

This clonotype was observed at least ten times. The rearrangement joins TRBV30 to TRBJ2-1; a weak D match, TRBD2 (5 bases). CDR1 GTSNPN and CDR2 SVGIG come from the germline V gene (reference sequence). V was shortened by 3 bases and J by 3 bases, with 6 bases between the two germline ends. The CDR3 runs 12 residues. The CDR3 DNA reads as TGTGCCTGGAGCGAGGGCTACAATGAGCAGTTCTTC. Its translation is CAWSEGYNEQFF.

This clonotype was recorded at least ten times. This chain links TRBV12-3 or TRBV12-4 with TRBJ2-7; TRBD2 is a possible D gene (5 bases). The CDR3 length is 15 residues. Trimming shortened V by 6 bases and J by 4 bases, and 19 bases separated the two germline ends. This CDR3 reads CASRVSLGIQYEQYF. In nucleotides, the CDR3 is TGTGCCAGCAGAGTGTCACTAGGTATACAATACGAGCAGTACTTC.

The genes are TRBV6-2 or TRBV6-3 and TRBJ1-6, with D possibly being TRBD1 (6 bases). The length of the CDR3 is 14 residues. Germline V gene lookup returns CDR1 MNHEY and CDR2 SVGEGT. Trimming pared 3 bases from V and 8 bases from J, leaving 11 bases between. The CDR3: CASSYGGLDSPLHF. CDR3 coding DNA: TGTGCCAGCAGTTATGGGGGCCTGGATTCACCCCTCCACTTT.

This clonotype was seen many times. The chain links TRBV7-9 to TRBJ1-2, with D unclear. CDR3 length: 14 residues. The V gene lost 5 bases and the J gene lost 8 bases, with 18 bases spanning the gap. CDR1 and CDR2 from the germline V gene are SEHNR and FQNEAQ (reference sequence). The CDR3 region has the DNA TGTGCCAGCAGCCCCCGGGAAAGGACGGGCGGCTACACCTTC. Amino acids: CASSPRERTGGYTF.

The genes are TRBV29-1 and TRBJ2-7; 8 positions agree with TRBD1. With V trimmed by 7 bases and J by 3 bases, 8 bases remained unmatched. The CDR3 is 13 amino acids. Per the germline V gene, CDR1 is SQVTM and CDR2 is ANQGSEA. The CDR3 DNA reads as TGCAGCGCCGAGGACAGGGCCCTCTACGAGCAGTACTTC. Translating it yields CSAEDRALYEQYF.

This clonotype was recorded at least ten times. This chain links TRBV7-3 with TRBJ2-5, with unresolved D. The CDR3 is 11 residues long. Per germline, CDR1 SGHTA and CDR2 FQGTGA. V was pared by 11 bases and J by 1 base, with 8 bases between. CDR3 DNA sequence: TGTGCCCGTTACGCCCAAGAGACCCAGTACTTC. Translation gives CARYAQETQYF.

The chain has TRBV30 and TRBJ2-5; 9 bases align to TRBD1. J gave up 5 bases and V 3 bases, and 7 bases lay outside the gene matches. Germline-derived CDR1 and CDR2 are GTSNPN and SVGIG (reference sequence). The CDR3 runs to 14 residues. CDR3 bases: TGTGCCTGGAGCGGGACAGGGAGTTTCGAGACCCAGTACTTC. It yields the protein CAWSGTGSFETQYF.

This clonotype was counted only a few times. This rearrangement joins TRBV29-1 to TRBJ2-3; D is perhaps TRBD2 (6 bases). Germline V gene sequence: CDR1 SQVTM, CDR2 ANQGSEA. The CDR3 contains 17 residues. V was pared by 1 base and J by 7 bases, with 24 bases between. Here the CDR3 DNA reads TGCAGCGTTGAAGTCCCGTCGGAGGGTCCCCACACTTATACGCAGTATTTT. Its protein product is CSVEVPSEGPHTYTQYF.

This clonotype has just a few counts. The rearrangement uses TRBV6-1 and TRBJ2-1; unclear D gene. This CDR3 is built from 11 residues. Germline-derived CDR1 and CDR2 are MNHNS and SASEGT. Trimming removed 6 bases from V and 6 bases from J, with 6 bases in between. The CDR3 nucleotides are TGTGCCAGCAGGACCGCCAATGAGCAGTTCTTC. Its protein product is CASRTANEQFF.

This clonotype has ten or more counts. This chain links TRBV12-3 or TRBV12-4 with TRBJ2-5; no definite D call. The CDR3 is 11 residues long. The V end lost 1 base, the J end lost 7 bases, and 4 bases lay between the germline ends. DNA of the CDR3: TGTGCCAGCAGTTTAGGGAGGACCCAGTACTTC. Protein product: CASSLGRTQYF.

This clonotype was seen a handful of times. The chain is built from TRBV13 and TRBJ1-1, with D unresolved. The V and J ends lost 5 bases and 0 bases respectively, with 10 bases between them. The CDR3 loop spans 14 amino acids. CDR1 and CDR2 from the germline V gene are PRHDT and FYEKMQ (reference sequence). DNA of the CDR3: TGTGCCAGCAGCCACCCCACGGTGAACACTGAAGCTTTCTTT. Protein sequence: CASSHPTVNTEAFF.

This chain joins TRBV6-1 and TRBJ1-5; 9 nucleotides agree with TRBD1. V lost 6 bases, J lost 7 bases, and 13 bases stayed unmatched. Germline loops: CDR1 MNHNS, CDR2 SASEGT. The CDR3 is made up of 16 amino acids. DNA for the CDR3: TGTGCCAGCAGCCTAAAGACAGGGGGGGTAGGGCAGCCCCAGCATTTT. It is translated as CASSLKTGGVGQPQHF.

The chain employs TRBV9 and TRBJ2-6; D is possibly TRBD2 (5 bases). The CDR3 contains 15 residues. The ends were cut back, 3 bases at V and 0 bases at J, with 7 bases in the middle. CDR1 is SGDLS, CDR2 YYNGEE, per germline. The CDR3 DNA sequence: TGTGCCAGCAGCGGGCGGGCCTCTGGGGCCAACGTCCTGACTTTC. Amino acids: CASSGRASGANVLTF.

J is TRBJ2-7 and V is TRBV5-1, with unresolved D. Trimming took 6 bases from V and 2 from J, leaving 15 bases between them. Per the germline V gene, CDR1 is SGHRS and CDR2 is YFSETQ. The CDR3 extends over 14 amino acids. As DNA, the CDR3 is TGCGCCAGCACCCCATCCGGTCCCCCCTACGAGCAGTACTTC. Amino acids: CASTPSGPPYEQYF.

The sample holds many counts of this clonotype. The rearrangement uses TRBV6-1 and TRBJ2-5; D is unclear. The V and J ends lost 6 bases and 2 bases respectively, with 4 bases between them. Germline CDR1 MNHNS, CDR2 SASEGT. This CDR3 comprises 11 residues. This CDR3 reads CASRRQETQYF. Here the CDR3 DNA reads TGTGCCAGCAGACGACAAGAGACCCAGTACTTC.

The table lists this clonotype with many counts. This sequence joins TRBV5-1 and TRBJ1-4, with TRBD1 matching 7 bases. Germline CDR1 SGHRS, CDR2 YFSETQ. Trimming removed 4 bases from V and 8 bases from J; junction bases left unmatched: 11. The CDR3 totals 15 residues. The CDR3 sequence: CASSTGTASSEKLFF. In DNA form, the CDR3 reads TGCGCCAGCAGCACCGGGACAGCCAGTTCGGAAAAACTGTTTTTT. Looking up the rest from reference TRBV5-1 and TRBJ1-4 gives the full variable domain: KAGVTQTPRYLIKTRGQQVTLSCSPISGHRSVSWYQQTPGQGLQFLFEYFSETQRNKGNFPGRFSGRQFSNSRSEMNVSTLELGDSALYLCASSTGTASSEKLFFGSGTQLSVL.

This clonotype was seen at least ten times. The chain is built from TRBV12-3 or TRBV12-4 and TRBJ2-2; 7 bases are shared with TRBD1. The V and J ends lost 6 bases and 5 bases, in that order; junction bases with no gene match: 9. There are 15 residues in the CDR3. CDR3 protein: CASSQSGGSTGELFF. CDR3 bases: TGTGCCAGCAGCCAATCAGGGGGTAGTACCGGGGAGCTGTTTTTT.

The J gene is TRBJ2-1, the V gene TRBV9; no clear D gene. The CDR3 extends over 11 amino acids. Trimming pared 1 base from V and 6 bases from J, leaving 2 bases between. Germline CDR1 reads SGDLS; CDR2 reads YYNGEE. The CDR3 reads CASSVSNEQFF. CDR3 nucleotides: TGTGCCAGCAGCGTAAGCAATGAGCAGTTCTTC.

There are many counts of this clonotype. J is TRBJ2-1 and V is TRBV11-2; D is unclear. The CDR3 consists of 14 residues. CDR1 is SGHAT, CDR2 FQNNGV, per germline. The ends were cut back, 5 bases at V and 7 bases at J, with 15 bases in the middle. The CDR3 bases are TGTGCCAGCAGCCCATCTAACGGGTGGAATGAGCAGTTCTTC. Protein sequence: CASSPSNGWNEQFF.

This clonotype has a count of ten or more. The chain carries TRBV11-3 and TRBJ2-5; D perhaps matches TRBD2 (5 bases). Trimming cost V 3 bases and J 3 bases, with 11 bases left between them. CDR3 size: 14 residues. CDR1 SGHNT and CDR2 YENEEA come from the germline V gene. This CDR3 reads CASSFSGSEETQYF. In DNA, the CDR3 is TGTGCCAGCAGCTTTTCGGGGTCGGAAGAGACCCAGTACTTC. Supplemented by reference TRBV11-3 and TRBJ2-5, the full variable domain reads EAGVVQSPRYKIIEKKQPVAFWCNPISGHNTLYWYLQNLGQGPELLIRYENEEAVDDSQLPKDRFSAERLKGVDSTLKIQPAELGDSAVYLCASSFSGSEETQYFGPGTRLLVL.

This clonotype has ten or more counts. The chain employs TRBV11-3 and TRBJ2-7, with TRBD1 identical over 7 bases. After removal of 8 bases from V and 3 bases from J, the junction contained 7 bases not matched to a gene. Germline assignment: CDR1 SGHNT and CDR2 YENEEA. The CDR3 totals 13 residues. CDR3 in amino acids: CASSPDRDYEQYF. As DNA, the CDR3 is TGTGCCAGCTCACCCGACAGGGACTACGAGCAGTACTTC.

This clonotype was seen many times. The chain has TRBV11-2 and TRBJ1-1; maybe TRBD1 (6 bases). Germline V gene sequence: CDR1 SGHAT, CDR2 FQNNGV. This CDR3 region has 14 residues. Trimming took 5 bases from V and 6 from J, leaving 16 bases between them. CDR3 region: CASSSLTGRAEAFF. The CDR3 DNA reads TGTGCCAGCAGCAGCCTTACAGGGAGGGCTGAAGCTTTCTTT.